These 7 T cell receptor beta chains were sequenced from one sample in a study of blood T cell repertoires in COVID-19. This table comes from immunoSEQ multiplex PCR, and its TCRdb copy is limited to in-frame clones, with some not included. The sample carries 150,000 to 200,000 clones, 88% recorded once. What was sequenced was peripheral blood. Receptors were obtained from a human donor in a cohort sampled during active COVID-19.

The rearrangement joins TRBV11-2 to TRBJ2-5, with TRBD2 matching over 7 bases. With 5 bases clipped from V and 5 bases from J, the junction kept 14 bases outside the gene matches. Germline V gene sequence: CDR1 SGHAT, CDR2 FQNNGV. The CDR3 totals 16 residues. DNA of the CDR3: TGTGCCAGCAGCGCTGTTGGACTAGTTCGACTGGAGACCCAGTACTTC. Its translation is CASSAVGLVRLETQYF.

The genes are TRBV29-1 and TRBJ2-3; 9 bases line up with TRBD2. The CDR3 loop spans 12 amino acids. Trimming took 8 bases from V and 4 from J; bases not matched to a gene: 4. Germline V CDR1 and CDR2: SQVTM, ANQGSEA. DNA of the CDR3: TGCAGCCTAAAGCGGGGGGCAGATACGCAGTATTTT. Translation gives CSLKRGADTQYF.

As for this clone: Compared with germline, one end of the junction differs, possibly owing to a read error. This chain connects TRBV6-2 or TRBV6-3 to TRBJ2-3; 8 nucleotides line up with TRBD2. Looked up from germline, CDR1 is MNHEY and CDR2 is SVGEGT. CDR3 size: 12 residues. As DNA, the CDR3 is TGTGCCAGCAGCAAACTAGCGGAGAGCGCGGTTTTT. This gives the protein CASSKLAESAVF.

The chain is built from TRBV6-5 and TRBJ2-2; TRBD1 matches 7 bases. The J segment lost 2 bases and the V segment lost 6 bases, leaving 6 bases of the junction unmatched. CDR3 length equals 15 residues. Per germline, CDR1 MNHEY and CDR2 SVGAGI. CDR3 bases: TGTGCCAGCAGCCGAGGGACAGCAAACACCGGGGAGCTGTTTTTT. As protein: CASSRGTANTGELFF.

The chain combines TRBV24-1 with TRBJ2-1, with 8 bases aligning to TRBD2. There are 17 residues in the CDR3. Germline lookup yields CDR1 KGHDR and CDR2 SFDVKD. The trim removed 3 bases at V and 10 bases at J, leaving 16 bases unmatched. CDR3 sequence reads: CATSDPAGGSGIGEQFF. CDR3 bases: TGTGCCACCAGTGATCCTGCGGGAGGTAGCGGGATAGGAGAGCAGTTCTTC.

J is TRBJ1-3 and V is TRBV11-2; no definite D call. Germline V CDR1 and CDR2: SGHAT, FQNNGV. The CDR3 covers 16 residues. Trimming cost V 0 bases and J 2 bases, with 11 bases left between them. The DNA of the CDR3 is TGTGCCAGCAGCTTAGAAAATTCTCCCGCTGGAAACACCATATATTTT. Protein sequence: CASSLENSPAGNTIYF.

The chain recombines TRBV10-1 with TRBJ1-4; 7 nucleotides agree with TRBD1. The ends lost 3 bases at V and 7 bases at J; junction bases unmatched: 8. Germline CDR1 is WNHNN and CDR2 is SYGVQD (reference sequence). This CDR3 has 15 residues. The CDR3 is CASSESTGKGEKLFF. DNA of the CDR3: TGCGCCAGCAGTGAATCGACAGGGAAGGGTGAAAAACTGTTTTTT.